Each of the 29 T cell receptor beta chains below was sequenced from the same sample in a study of T cells in narcolepsy. Method: immunoSEQ multiplex PCR; TCRdb's copy keeps in-frame clones and lacks some. Here the sample spans tens of thousands of clones, about 85% being singletons. Sequenced: CD45RA- memory CD4+ T cells from PBMCs. Source of these receptors: a human donor with narcolepsy.

The chain combines TRBV11-3 with TRBJ2-1, with D unresolved. Trimming removed 5 bases from V and 6 bases from J, with 17 bases in between. This CDR3 has 15 residues. Germline V lookup: CDR1 SGHNT, CDR2 YENEEA. As DNA, the CDR3 is TGTGCCAGCAGCCAAATAGGGCTGGCCCCCAATGAGCAGTTCTTC. Residues: CASSQIGLAPNEQFF.

The V call is TRBV6-1, the J call TRBJ1-1; tentatively, D is TRBD1 (6 bases). Trimming removed 7 bases at V and 6 bases at J, with 15 bases between. This CDR3 is 13 amino acids long. Looked up from germline, CDR1 is MNHNS and CDR2 is SASEGT. The CDR3 is CASIFRGLAEAFF. The CDR3 DNA reads as TGTGCCAGCATATTCCGGGGGCTGGCTGAAGCTTTCTTT.

The chain is built from TRBV9 and TRBJ1-1; D call uncertain. V lost 4 bases and J lost 0, with 10 bases in between. Germline CDR1 reads SGDLS; CDR2 reads YYNGEE. The CDR3 extends over 14 amino acids. CDR3 sequence: CASSSGRMNTEAFF. In DNA, the CDR3 is TGTGCCAGCAGCTCCGGACGGATGAACACTGAAGCTTTCTTT.

The chain combines TRBV2 with TRBJ2-1; TRBD1 aligns across 7 bases. This CDR3 region has 15 residues. The germline CDR1 and CDR2 sequences are SNHLY and FYNNEI. The V segment lost 6 bases and the J segment 1 base; nucleotides outside the gene matches: 6. CDR3 bases: TGTGCCAGCAGGGGCAGACAGGGTTCCTACAATGAGCAGTTCTTC. Translated, it gives CASRGRQGSYNEQFF.

This clone came up once. The rearrangement links TRBV5-4 to TRBJ2-3; a possible D gene is TRBD2 (5 bases). Per germline, CDR1 SGHNT and CDR2 YYREEE (reference sequence). The CDR3 extends over 15 amino acids. V was trimmed by 0 bases and J by 11 bases, leaving 19 bases between them. The CDR3 region is CASSLEGRSIPRQYF. The CDR3 DNA is TGTGCCAGCAGCTTGGAAGGGAGATCCATCCCTCGGCAGTATTTT.

This rearrangement joins TRBV5-3 to TRBJ1-2; TRBD1 matches 8 bases. TRBV5-3 is given ORF status, its function remaining uncertain. Trimming cost V 2 bases and J 8 bases; bases outside gene matches: 5. The CDR3 runs to 13 residues. CDR3 loop: CARSFRDRSGYTF. CDR3 DNA: TGTGCCAGAAGCTTTCGGGACAGGTCGGGCTACACCTTC.

V usage is TRBV4-3 and J usage is TRBJ2-5; perhaps D is TRBD1 or TRBD2 (5 bases each). Between the trimmed V and J ends, which lost 0 bases and 4 bases, there was a span of 15 bases. The CDR3 runs to 16 residues. CDR1 LGHNA and CDR2 YSLEER come from the germline V gene. The CDR3 nucleotides are TGCGCCAGCAGCCAAGATCTTTCTCCTGGGGGAGAGACCCAGTACTTC. This translates into CASSQDLSPGGETQYF.

This sequence joins TRBV11-2 and TRBJ2-1; TRBD2 matches 10 bases. The CDR3 contains 17 residues. In germline, CDR1 is SGHAT, CDR2 FQNNGV. V lost 2 bases, J lost 9 bases, and 13 bases stayed unmatched. CDR3 protein: CASSLTELAGVSGEQFF. CDR3 coding DNA: TGTGCCAGCAGCTTAACGGAGCTAGCGGGAGTATCCGGTGAGCAGTTCTTC.

The chain combines TRBV11-1 with TRBJ2-7; 7 bases agree with TRBD1. After removal of 4 bases from V and 3 bases from J, the junction contained 6 bases not matched to a gene. The CDR3 sequence is 14 residues long. Germline V gene data show CDR1 as SGHAT and CDR2 as FQDESV (reference sequence). The CDR3 reads CASSSDRVNYEQYF. The CDR3 region has the DNA TGTGCCAGCAGCTCAGACAGGGTGAACTACGAGCAGTACTTC.

The gene calls are TRBV14 and TRBJ1-1, with a possible D match to TRBD1 (6 bases). The germline V gene has CDR1 SGHDN and CDR2 FVKESK. The V and J ends lost 3 bases and 4 bases respectively, with 15 bases between them. This CDR3 contains 15 residues. CDR3 loop: CASSHRTVLGTEAFF. The CDR3, as DNA: TGTGCCAGCAGCCATAGGACAGTATTGGGCACTGAAGCTTTCTTT. The full variable domain, rest sourced from reference TRBV14 and TRBJ1-1, is EAGVTQFPSHSVIEKGQTVTLRCDPISGHDNLYWYRRVMGKEIKFLLHFVKESKQDESGMPNNRFLAERTGGTYSTLKVQPAELEDSGVYFCASSHRTVLGTEAFFGQGTRLTVV.

This chain links TRBV6-5 with TRBJ1-2; 8 nucleotides align to TRBD1. From germline, CDR1 is MNHEY and CDR2 SVGAGI. The CDR3 has 16 amino acids. V lost 0 bases and J lost 5; bases outside the gene matches: 8. The CDR3 coding sequence is TGTGCCAGCAGTTACTCGCCAGGGGGCGCTGGATATGGCTACACCTTC. This encodes CASSYSPGGAGYGYTF.

This clone was picked up a small number of times. This rearrangement joins TRBV29-1 to TRBJ2-3; D is unclear. This CDR3 spans 12 amino acids. Trimming shortened V by 3 bases and J by 6 bases, and 10 bases separated the two germline ends. Germline values: CDR1 SQVTM, CDR2 ANQGSEA. DNA for the CDR3: TGCAGCGTTGATGCCGCTAGGGATACGCAGTATTTT. It translates to CSVDAARDTQYF.

This sequence joins TRBV29-1 and TRBJ2-1; 14 bases map to TRBD2. Germline assignment: CDR1 SQVTM and CDR2 ANQGSEA. V lost 4 bases to trimming and J lost 10 bases; unmatched junction nucleotides: 6. CDR3 size: 14 residues. The CDR3 here is CSVVSGLAGDEQFF. For the CDR3, the DNA is TGCAGCGTTGTTTCGGGACTAGCGGGGGACGAGCAGTTCTTC.

This chain links TRBV9 with TRBJ1-5; possibly TRBD1 for D (5 bases). This CDR3 comprises 15 residues. The V end was cut by 4 bases, the J end by 1 base, with 12 bases between. CDR1 and CDR2 (germline): SGDLS, YYNGEE. The CDR3: CASSPRDSSNQPQHF. The DNA for the CDR3 is TGTGCCAGCAGCCCACGGGACTCAAGCAATCAGCCCCAGCATTTT.

V is TRBV6-5 and J is TRBJ1-2, with a possible D match to TRBD1 (5 bases). The CDR3 is 14 residues long. V lost 0 bases to trimming and J lost 4 bases, with 9 bases between them. In germline, CDR1 is MNHEY, CDR2 SVGAGI. CDR3 in amino acids: CASSYSRGSYGYTF. In DNA form, the CDR3 reads TGTGCCAGCAGTTACTCACGGGGGAGCTATGGCTACACCTTC.

The gene calls are TRBV19 and TRBJ1-1, with TRBD1 matching 7 bases. The CDR3 length is 15 residues. Germline values: CDR1 LNHDA, CDR2 SQIVND (reference sequence). Trimming cost V 4 bases and J 1 base; bases outside gene matches: 6. CDR3 nucleotide sequence: TGTGCCAGTAGTAGAGGACAGGTCAAGAACACTGAAGCTTTCTTT. Its translation is CASSRGQVKNTEAFF.

Only a few counts were recorded for this clone. The rearrangement uses TRBV10-3 and TRBJ1-2; 7 nucleotides agree with TRBD1. The CDR3 contains 16 residues. Trimming cost V 0 bases and J 8 bases; bases outside gene matches: 12. Germline loops: CDR1 ENHRY, CDR2 SYGVKD. The chain's CDR3 is CAISESKGTDREGYTF. The DNA for the CDR3 is TGTGCCATCAGTGAGTCTAAGGGAACCGACAGGGAGGGCTACACCTTC.

This chain uses TRBV11-2 with TRBJ2-1; 10 bases map to TRBD2. Germline V gives CDR1 SGHAT, CDR2 FQNNGV. V was clipped by 10 bases and J by 6 bases; unmatched bases: 9. This CDR3 has 14 residues. The CDR3 protein is CATNGLADFNEQFF. The CDR3 nucleotides read TGTGCCACCAACGGACTAGCGGATTTCAATGAGCAGTTCTTC. Full variable domain (rest looked up from reference TRBV11-2 and TRBJ2-1): EAGVAQSPRYKIIEKRQSVAFWCNPISGHATLYWYQQILGQGPKLLIQFQNNGVVDDSQLPKDRFSAERLKGVDSTLKIQPAKLEDSAVYLCATNGLADFNEQFFGPGTRLTVL.

The CDR3 sequence is CASTWDKLSYEQYF. The CDR3 DNA follows: TGTGCCAGCACCTGGGACAAGCTTTCCTACGAGCAGTACTTC. The chain combines TRBV6-5 with TRBJ2-7, with D maybe TRBD1 (6 bases). Trimming took off 7 bases at V and 1 base at J, with 14 bases between the two ends. CDR1 is MNHEY, CDR2 SVGAGI, per germline. This CDR3 is built from 14 residues.

For the CDR3, the DNA is TGTGCCTGGTCATTCGGGGGAGGGTATGGCTACACCTTC. Translating gives CAWSFGGGYGYTF. The chain employs TRBV30 and TRBJ1-2; weak D call: TRBD1 (5 bases). The V gene's germline CDR1 is GTSNPN and CDR2 SVGIG (reference sequence). This CDR3 is 13 amino acids long. V gave up 5 bases and J gave up 5 bases, with 15 bases separating them.

The chain has TRBV5-1 and TRBJ1-6; D not resolved. Trimming cost V 6 bases and J 7 bases, with 11 bases left between them. CDR3 size: 13 residues. CDR1 is SGHRS, CDR2 YFSETQ, per germline. For the CDR3, the DNA is TGCGCCAGCAAAAGAGATGTCAATTCACCCCTCCACTTT. This gives the protein CASKRDVNSPLHF.

This rearrangement joins TRBV28 to TRBJ1-6, with 10 bases lining up with TRBD1. CDR1 and CDR2 (germline): MDHEN, SYDVKM. V lost 2 bases, J lost 9 bases, and 7 bases stayed unmatched. The CDR3 consists of 16 residues. The CDR3 DNA reads TGTGCCAGCAGTTTAACGCTCGGGACAGGGGTTTCACCCCTCCACTTT. As protein: CASSLTLGTGVSPLHF.

V and J are TRBV7-2 and TRBJ2-5, with D maybe TRBD1 (5 bases). Germline assignment: CDR1 SGHTA and CDR2 FQGNSA. The V gene lost 6 bases and the J gene lost 7 bases, with 18 bases spanning the gap. This CDR3 comprises 14 residues. The CDR3 DNA follows: TGTGCCAGCAGTCCTCAGGGCAGTGACGTGACCCAGTACTTC. Its translation: CASSPQGSDVTQYF.

The chain uses TRBV19 and TRBJ2-3, with D possibly TRBD2 on 7 matching bases. The CDR3 has 16 residues. The germline gives CDR1 LNHDA, CDR2 SQIVND (reference sequence). Trimming stripped 5 bases from V and 2 bases from J, with 17 bases between. Here the CDR3 reads CASSQGGGRHTDTQYF. The CDR3, as DNA: TGTGCCAGTAGTCAAGGGGGGGGACGCCACACAGATACGCAGTATTTT.

This clone turned up a few times. The V and J genes are TRBV14 and TRBJ2-1, with D perhaps matching TRBD2 (6 bases). CDR3 length: 16 residues. V was cut by 7 bases and J by 7 bases, with 23 bases left in between. Germline loops: CDR1 SGHDN, CDR2 FVKESK. In DNA, the CDR3 is TGTGCCAGCACGACGTTCGGGGGAGCACAGTCAAATGAGCAGTTCTTC. Its translation: CASTTFGGAQSNEQFF.

The V and J genes are TRBV10-3 and TRBJ2-2, with D possibly being TRBD1 (5 bases). V was clipped by 3 bases and J by 4 bases, with 9 bases between them. Germline lookup yields CDR1 ENHRY and CDR2 SYGVKD. CDR3 length: 14 residues. The CDR3 nucleotides are TGTGCCATCAGTGAAGGGGCTTCCACCGGGGAGCTGTTTTTT. Amino acid sequence: CAISEGASTGELFF.

The gene calls are TRBV27 and TRBJ1-1; no clear D. The V end was cut by 3 bases, the J end by 3 bases, with 14 bases between. The CDR3 runs to 15 residues. Germline V gene data show CDR1 as MNHEY and CDR2 as SMNVEV (reference sequence). The CDR3 sequence is CASSLKGIGDTEAFF. CDR3 nucleotide sequence: TGTGCCAGCAGTTTGAAGGGAATTGGGGACACTGAAGCTTTCTTT.

This sequence joins TRBV18 and TRBJ1-2, with unresolved D. This CDR3 region has 13 residues. Germline V lookup: CDR1 KGHSH, CDR2 LQKENI. With 2 bases removed from V and 2 bases from J, the gap between germline ends came to 6 bases. CDR3 loop: CASSPEENYGYTF. The CDR3 DNA reads TGTGCCAGCTCACCAGAGGAAAACTATGGCTACACCTTC. The whole variable domain, remainder taken from reference TRBV18 and TRBJ1-2, is NAGVMQNPRHLVRRRGQEARLRCSPMKGHSHVYWYRQLPEEGLKFMVYLQKENIIDESGMPKERFSAEFPKEGPSILRIQQVVRGDSAAYFCASSPEENYGYTFGSGTRLTVV.

The J gene is TRBJ2-7, the V gene TRBV29-1; 9 bases are shared with TRBD1. The CDR3 is 15 residues long. V trimming: 6 bases; J trimming: 7 bases; junction bases outside the gene matches: 16. Per germline, CDR1 SQVTM and CDR2 ANQGSEA. The CDR3 sequence: CSVDLSGTGRQEQYF. Here the CDR3 DNA reads TGCAGCGTCGACTTGTCCGGGACAGGGCGGCAGGAGCAGTACTTC.